The 24 T cell receptor beta chains in this list originate from one sample, sequenced in a study of T cells in Graves' hyperthyroidism and ophthalmopathy. Amplification yielded TCR beta CDR3 regions, with RNA transcripts as the source. A first-round RT-PCR of the TCR CDR3 used the HTBI primer set. In TCRdb, the multiplex PCR reads were re-called with MiXCR into one record per CDR3 protein. This sample yields about 690,000 distinct CDR3 sequences, of which 17% are seen a single time; around 16% belongs to the top ten. Sequencing input: blood. These TCRs come from a man aged 45 to 65 with Graves' hyperthyroidism.

This clonotype was seen repeatedly, ten times or more. The gene calls are TRBV24-1 and TRBJ2-6, with a weak D call TRBD2 (5 bases). The CDR3 has 14 amino acids. V was trimmed by 8 bases and J by 2 bases, leaving 9 bases between them. Per the germline V gene, CDR1 is KGHDR and CDR2 is SFDVKD. CDR3 region: CATMIGAGANVLTF. CDR3 bases: TGTGCCACCATGATCGGGGCTGGGGCCAACGTCCTGACTTTC.

In this sample, this clonotype turned up many times. J is TRBJ2-7 and V is TRBV11-2, with 11 bases aligning to TRBD2. The CDR3 has 16 amino acids. The V gene's germline CDR1 is SGHAT and CDR2 FQNNGV. V lost 2 bases and J lost 5; bases outside the gene matches: 8. The CDR3 spells CASSLIMTSGINEQYF. The CDR3 DNA reads TGTGCCAGCAGCTTAATTATGACTAGCGGGATCAACGAGCAGTACTTC.

This clonotype has a count of ten or more. The J gene is TRBJ2-7, the V gene TRBV10-3; 13 bases are a match to TRBD2. The CDR3 has 15 residues. Germline-derived CDR1 and CDR2 are ENHRY and SYGVKD. V lost 8 bases and J lost 2; bases outside the gene matches: 6. CDR3 nucleotide sequence: TGTGCCATCGGATCGGGGACTAGCGGGACCTACGAGCAGTACTTC. Amino acids: CAIGSGTSGTYEQYF.

This clonotype appeared a few times. This sequence joins TRBV3-1 and TRBJ1-2; no definite D call. The V gene lost 0 bases and the J gene lost 2 bases, with 7 bases spanning the gap. Germline lookup yields CDR1 LGHDT and CDR2 YNNKEL (reference sequence). The CDR3 extends over 14 amino acids. CDR3 nucleotides: TGTGCCAGCAGCCAAGAGGTAGGGAACTATGGCTACACCTTC. Protein sequence: CASSQEVGNYGYTF.

This chain connects TRBV28 to TRBJ2-1; D is undetermined. Germline CDR1 is MDHEN and CDR2 is SYDVKM. The CDR3 has 14 amino acids. Trimming removed 8 bases from V and 2 bases from J, with 13 bases in between. The CDR3 sequence: CASGVGNTYNEQFF. The CDR3 nucleotides read TGTGCCAGCGGTGTAGGGAACACCTACAATGAGCAGTTCTTC.

About this clonotype: Since a much larger clone is just one base distant, this may be a read error. In nucleotides, the CDR3 is TGCAGTGCTAGATCGGAGAGGGGGTCATCCTTAGCTTTCTTT. Amino acid sequence: CSARSERGSSLAFF. V and J are TRBV20-1 and TRBJ1-1; D might be TRBD1 (6 bases). CDR1 is DFQATT, CDR2 SNEGSKA, per germline (reference sequence). Trimming took off 2 bases at V and 10 bases at J, with 20 bases between the two ends. The CDR3 is 14 amino acids.

Many counts were recorded for this clonotype. The V gene is TRBV12-3 or TRBV12-4, the J gene TRBJ1-6, with 9 bases aligning to TRBD1. This CDR3 is built from 15 residues. J gave up 4 bases and V 4 bases, and 2 bases lay outside the gene matches. For the CDR3, the DNA is TGTGCCAGCAGTTACGGACAGGGGTATAATTCACCCCTCCACTTT. Translating it yields CASSYGQGYNSPLHF.

This chain uses TRBV3-1 with TRBJ2-2, with D unresolved. Germline lookup yields CDR1 LGHDT and CDR2 YNNKEL (reference sequence). The ends were cut back, 4 bases at V and 7 bases at J, with 16 bases in the middle. This CDR3 contains 15 residues. The CDR3 DNA is TGTGCCAGCAGCCCCAGGTTGACCTCGGGCGGGGAGCTGTTTTTT. Protein sequence: CASSPRLTSGGELFF.

This clonotype came up a few times. J is TRBJ1-2 and V is TRBV6-1; TRBD1 matches at 8 bases. The CDR3 covers 14 residues. From germline, CDR1 is MNHNS and CDR2 SASEGT. J gave up 7 bases and V 5 bases, and 9 bases lay outside the gene matches. The CDR3 protein is CASSREQGTGGYTF. In DNA, the CDR3 is TGTGCCAGCAGTAGAGAACAGGGGACAGGTGGCTACACCTTC.

This clonotype was counted at least ten times. This sequence joins TRBV12-3 or TRBV12-4 and TRBJ2-1; weak D call: TRBD1 (6 bases). This CDR3 spans 17 amino acids. Trimming removed 6 bases at V and 2 bases at J, with 20 bases between. For the CDR3, the DNA is TGTGCCAGCAGCCCGAGACGCCGGGACACCGCCTACAATGAGCAGTTCTTC. Amino acid sequence: CASSPRRRDTAYNEQFF.

There are a few counts of this clonotype. V gene TRBV20-1 combines with J gene TRBJ2-7, with 8 bases identical to TRBD1. J gave up 4 bases and V 0 bases, and 8 bases lay outside the gene matches. CDR1 is DFQATT, CDR2 SNEGSKA, per germline (reference sequence). This CDR3 has 15 residues. CDR3 DNA sequence: TGCAGTGCTAGAGATCAGGGGGACAGGCTTTACGAGCAGTACTTC. It encodes CSARDQGDRLYEQYF.

This clonotype was seen ten or more times. The chain carries TRBV3-1 and TRBJ2-1, with D maybe TRBD1 (5 bases). The CDR3 runs 15 residues. The V end was cut by 3 bases, the J end by 6 bases, with 15 bases between. The germline V gene has CDR1 LGHDT and CDR2 YNNKEL (reference sequence). DNA of the CDR3: TGTGCCAGCAGCCAGGGGCCAAACCTATCCAATGAGCAGTTCTTC. This translates into CASSQGPNLSNEQFF.

This clonotype occurred a few times. The rearrangement joins TRBV24-1 to TRBJ2-3; D is undetermined. Germline-derived CDR1 and CDR2 are KGHDR and SFDVKD. V was trimmed by 3 bases and J by 4 bases, leaving 13 bases between them. The CDR3 contains 15 residues. CDR3 in amino acids: CATSDHRWVADTQYF. CDR3 in DNA: TGTGCCACCAGTGATCACCGGTGGGTAGCAGATACGCAGTATTTT.

This chain joins TRBV5-6 and TRBJ2-2, with no clear D. CDR3 size: 16 residues. V lost 0 bases, J lost 1 base, and 10 bases lay in between. Germline CDR1 reads SGHDT; CDR2 reads YYEEEE. The CDR3 sequence is CASSLAELGNTGELFF. As DNA, the CDR3 is TGTGCCAGCAGCTTGGCCGAACTTGGGAACACCGGGGAGCTGTTTTTT. Combining the CDR3 with reference TRBV5-6 and TRBJ2-2 gives the whole variable domain DAGVTQSPTHLIKTRGQQVTLRCSPKSGHDTVSWYQQALGQGPQFIFQYYEEEERQRGNFPDRFSGHQFPNYSSELNVNALLLGDSALYLCASSLAELGNTGELFFGEGSRLTVL.

As regards this clonotype: Without the conserved terminal phenylalanine or tryptophan, this CDR3 likely stems from a read error. The chain links TRBV13 to TRBJ2-5; D is ambiguous. The length of the CDR3 is 11 residues. Germline CDR1 and CDR2: PRHDT and FYEKMQ (reference sequence). The germline V and J ends were trimmed by 3 bases and 5 bases, with 4 bases remaining between them. The DNA of the CDR3 is TGTGCCAGCAGCTTGAGGGAGACCCAGTACTTA. It yields the protein CASSLRETQYL.

This clonotype was counted many times. This chain connects TRBV27 to TRBJ2-1; 14 bases match TRBD2. Germline trimming cut 3 bases from V and 4 bases from J; bases unmatched to any gene: 8. Germline V lookup: CDR1 MNHEY, CDR2 SMNVEV (reference sequence). The CDR3 has 18 residues. CDR3 in amino acids: CASSFRPTSGRGYNEQFF. CDR3 nucleotides: TGTGCCAGCAGTTTTCGCCCGACTAGCGGGAGGGGGTACAATGAGCAGTTCTTC.

In this sample, this clonotype turned up many times. The chain joins TRBV29-1 to TRBJ2-4, with 13 bases identical to TRBD2. Germline CDR1 reads SQVTM; CDR2 reads ANQGSEA. The CDR3 totals 17 residues. Trimming removed 4 bases from V and 1 base from J; junction bases left unmatched: 7. CDR3 nucleotides: TGCAGCGTTGTAACTAGCGGGAGGGGTGTGGCCAAAAACATTCAGTACTTC. Translation: CSVVTSGRGVAKNIQYF.

The V and J genes are TRBV6-2 or TRBV6-3 and TRBJ1-5; 7 bases align to TRBD1. Germline CDR1 and CDR2: MNHEY and SVGEGT. The V gene end was trimmed by 7 bases and the J gene end by 0 bases; junction bases not matched to a gene: 3. This CDR3 contains 14 residues. In DNA, the CDR3 is TGTGCCAGCACGACAGGGTATAGCAATCAGCCCCAGCATTTT. Translated, it gives CASTTGYSNQPQHF.

This clonotype was seen only a few times. V and J are TRBV7-9 and TRBJ2-1; 13 nucleotides match TRBD2. The germline V gene encodes CDR1 SEHNR and CDR2 FQNEAQ (reference sequence). There are 17 residues in the CDR3. After removal of 2 bases from V and 8 bases from J, the junction contained 9 bases not matched to a gene. CDR3 amino acids: CASSLTPGTSGTYEQFF. CDR3 nucleotides: TGTGCCAGCAGCTTAACCCCCGGGACTAGCGGGACTTATGAGCAGTTCTTC.

With respect to this clonotype: This may come from a read error, since a much larger clone is one base off. This CDR3 reads CAIRRGGAMNTEAFF. For the CDR3, the DNA is TGTGCCATCAGAAGGGGGGGGGCCATGAACACTGAAGCTTTCTTT. The genes are TRBV10-3 and TRBJ1-1, with D maybe TRBD1 (6 bases). With 6 bases removed from V and 0 bases from J, the gap between germline ends came to 14 bases. Germline-derived CDR1 and CDR2 are ENHRY and SYGVKD. The CDR3 loop spans 15 amino acids.

The gene calls are TRBV5-1 and TRBJ2-2; 12 bases are a match to TRBD2. Losses at the gene ends were 5 bases for V and 2 bases for J; bases not matched to a gene: 10. The CDR3 is made up of 18 amino acids. Germline V gives CDR1 SGHRS, CDR2 YFSETQ. The CDR3 is CASRMTSGSLSNTGELFF. DNA of the CDR3: TGCGCCAGCAGGATGACTAGCGGGAGTCTAAGTAACACCGGGGAGCTGTTTTTT. Full variable domain (remainder filled in from reference TRBV5-1 and TRBJ2-2): KAGVTQTPRYLIKTRGQQVTLSCSPISGHRSVSWYQQTPGQGLQFLFEYFSETQRNKGNFPGRFSGRQFSNSRSEMNVSTLELGDSALYLCASRMTSGSLSNTGELFFGEGSRLTVL.

The table lists this clonotype with many counts. The chain couples TRBV27 to TRBJ1-2; 7 bases line up with TRBD1. Germline V gives CDR1 MNHEY, CDR2 SMNVEV (reference sequence). This CDR3 has 13 amino acids. The J segment lost 11 bases and the V segment lost 3 bases, leaving 9 bases of the junction unmatched. The CDR3: CASSFFDRVSYTF. CDR3 DNA sequence: TGTGCCAGCAGTTTTTTCGACAGGGTATCATACACCTTC.

At least ten counts were recorded for this clonotype. The chain employs TRBV5-1 and TRBJ2-1; D may match TRBD1 or TRBD2 (5 bases each). V lost 0 bases and J 4 bases, leaving 14 bases between the germline ends. The germline V gene encodes CDR1 SGHRS and CDR2 YFSETQ. This CDR3 region has 16 residues. The DNA for the CDR3 is TGCGCCAGCAGCTTGGCAGGGACCACCACGTACAATGAGCAGTTCTTC. Translated, it gives CASSLAGTTTYNEQFF.

This clonotype was detected many times. The V call is TRBV14, the J call TRBJ1-2; D might be TRBD1 (6 bases). CDR3 length: 14 residues. Per germline, CDR1 SGHDN and CDR2 FVKESK. The V end lost 1 base, the J end lost 3 bases, and 9 bases lay between the germline ends. The CDR3 protein is CASSQGTGYYGYTF. Written as DNA, the CDR3 is TGTGCCAGCAGCCAAGGAACAGGGTACTATGGCTACACCTTC.